A selection of T cell receptor beta chains follows, all from one sample in a study of T cells in localized non-small cell lung cancer. TCRdb's copy holds only in-frame clones and misses some; the assay was immunoSEQ multiplex PCR. Of 2,000 to 2,500 clones listed, 30% to 40% were seen once; the top ten hold under 20%. Sequences were derived from lung tumor tissue, sampled before any cancer treatment. Every receptor here comes from an older female donor with stage II lung adenocarcinoma. Each CDR3 is given with its conserved first and last residue. D genes are given only for firm matches. The size of a clone is reported for some rows only, either as once, few or many, or as a class for expanded clones.

>.|.|TRBJ1-2|TRBV4-1
CASSQEPGTTYGYTF
TGCGCCAGCAGCCAAGAACCCGGGACTACCTATGGCTACACCTTC
>.|few|TRBJ2-5|TRBV9
CASSVATVGVGRQETQYF
TGTGCCAGCAGCGTAGCTACGGTTGGAGTAGGAAGGCAAGAGACCCAGTACTTC
>.|.|TRBJ1-4|TRBV28
CASSLLETNEKLFF
TGTGCCAGCAGTTTACTGGAAACTAATGAAAAACTGTTTTTT
>.|many|TRBJ1-1|TRBV11-3
CASSLIEGNTEAFF
TGTGCCAGCAGCTTAATCGAAGGGAACACTGAAGCTTTCTTT
>.|.|TRBJ1-2|TRBV29-1
CSAAAGVYGYTF
TGCAGCGCGGCGGCAGGAGTGTATGGCTACACCTTC
>.|.|TRBJ2-3|TRBV15
CATRRQGTEGDTQYF
TGTGCCACCAGACGCCAGGGAACCGAGGGGGATACGCAGTATTTT
>.|few|TRBJ1-6|TRBV6-8
CASSLYGQGGDSPLHF
TGTGCCAGCAGTCTGTATGGGCAGGGAGGGGATTCACCCCTCCACTTT
>TRBD1|few|TRBJ1-1|TRBV18
CASSPTGRITEAFF
TGTGCCAGCTCACCGACAGGGAGAATCACTGAAGCTTTCTTT
>TRBD1|.|TRBJ1-2|TRBV28
CASSRTGGNGYTF
TGTGCCAGCAGCCGGACAGGGGGCAATGGCTACACCTTC
>.|medium-sized|TRBJ2-1|TRBV9
CASSGNRVNEQFF
TGTGCCAGCAGCGGGAACAGGGTGAATGAGCAGTTCTTC
>.|.|TRBJ2-2|TRBV6-8
CASTQSGTGELFF
TGTGCCAGCACCCAGTCGGGCACCGGGGAGCTGTTTTTT
>.|few|TRBJ2-3|TRBV11-3
CASSLFELSTDTQYF
TGTGCCAGCAGCTTATTTGAGCTGAGCACAGATACGCAGTATTTT